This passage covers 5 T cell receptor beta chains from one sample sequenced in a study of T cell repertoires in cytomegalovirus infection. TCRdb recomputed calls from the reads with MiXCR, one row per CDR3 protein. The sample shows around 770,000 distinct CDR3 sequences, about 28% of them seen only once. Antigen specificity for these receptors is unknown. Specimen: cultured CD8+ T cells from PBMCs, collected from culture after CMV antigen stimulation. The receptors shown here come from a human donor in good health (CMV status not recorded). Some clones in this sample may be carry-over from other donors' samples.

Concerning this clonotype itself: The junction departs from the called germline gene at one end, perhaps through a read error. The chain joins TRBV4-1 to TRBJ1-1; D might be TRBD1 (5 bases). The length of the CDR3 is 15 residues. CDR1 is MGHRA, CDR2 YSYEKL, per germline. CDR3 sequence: CASSQDLAQDTEAFF. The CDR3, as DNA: TGTGCCAGCAGCCAAGATTTGGCACAGGACACTGAAGCTTTCTTT.

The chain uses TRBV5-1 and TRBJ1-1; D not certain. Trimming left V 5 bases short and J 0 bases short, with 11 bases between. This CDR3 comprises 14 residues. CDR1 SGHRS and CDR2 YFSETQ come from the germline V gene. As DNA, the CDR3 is TGCGCCAGCAGTCCCGAGACACTGAACACTGAAGCTTTCTTT. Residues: CASSPETLNTEAFF.

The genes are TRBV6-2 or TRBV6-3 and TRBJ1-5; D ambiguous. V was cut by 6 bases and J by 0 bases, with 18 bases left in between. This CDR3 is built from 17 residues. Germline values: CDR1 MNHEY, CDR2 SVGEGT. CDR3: CASSPPHRRHSNQPQHF. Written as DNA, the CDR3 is TGTGCCAGCAGCCCACCTCACCGGAGGCATAGCAATCAGCCCCAGCATTTT.

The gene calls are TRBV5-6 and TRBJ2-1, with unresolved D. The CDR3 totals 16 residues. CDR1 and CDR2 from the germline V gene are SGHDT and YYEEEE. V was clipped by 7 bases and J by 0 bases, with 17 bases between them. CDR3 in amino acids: CASHGPARDSYNEQFF. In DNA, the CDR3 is TGTGCCAGCCACGGACCAGCCAGAGACTCCTACAATGAGCAGTTCTTC.

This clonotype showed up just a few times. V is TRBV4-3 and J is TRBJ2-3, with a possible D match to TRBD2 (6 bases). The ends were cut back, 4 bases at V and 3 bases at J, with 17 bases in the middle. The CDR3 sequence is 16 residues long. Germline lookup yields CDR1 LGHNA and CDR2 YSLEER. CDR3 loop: CASSRGVGGSTDTQYF. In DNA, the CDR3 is TGCGCCAGCAGCCGAGGGGTCGGGGGTTCAACAGATACGCAGTATTTT.